This T cell receptor beta chain was captured in a study of blood T cell repertoires in COVID-19. For the study at large: T cells, B-cell-depleted T cells, or PBMCs provided the cDNA or gDNA that served as material.

Using immunoSEQ multiplex PCR, the repertoire was profiled, and TCRdb retains in-frame clones only, with some absent. The sample lists under 45,000 clones, 88% occurring once. This CDR3 region has 15 residues. V lost 4 bases to trimming and J lost 1 base, with 13 bases between them. This clonotype originated in a woman aged 40 to 55 with acute or convalescent COVID-19. The chain has TRBV5-3 and TRBJ2-3, with D possibly matching TRBD1 (7 bases). TRBV5-3 is an ORF, with its function uncertain. Specimen: peripheral blood. CDR3 loop: CARSRGQRGTDTQYF. CDR3 sequence (DNA): TGTGCCAGAAGCAGGGGACAGCGGGGCACAGATACGCAGTATTTT.